The clone carrying this T cell receptor beta chain was observed a single time. The data originate from a study of blood T cell repertoires in COVID-19. Study-level background: COVID-19 samples from acute and convalescent phases originated in the United States, Italy and Spain. In each case, the material was cDNA or gDNA derived from T cells, B-cell-depleted T cells, or PBMCs.

Original handling: Amplification of reference gene primers was used by the study to estimate nucleated cell counts. The protocol was immunoSEQ multiplex PCR, while the TCRdb copy is restricted to in-frame clones and leaves out a portion. V and J calls and clone size are copied from that table; D and trimming were computed from the DNA. The table includes around 260,000 clones, 88% detected once. The trim removed 5 bases at V and 9 bases at J, leaving 12 bases unmatched. CDR3 length equals 15 residues. Per germline, CDR1 SGHTA and CDR2 FQGNSA. This sequence joins TRBV7-2 and TRBJ2-4; 8 bases line up with TRBD1. The TCR originated in a human donor in a cohort sampled during active COVID-19. Sequencing was performed on peripheral blood. Here the CDR3 DNA reads TGTGCCAGCAGCCAGTTATCAGGGGGCTTGGGCATTCAGTACTTC. As protein: CASSQLSGGLGIQYF.